These T cell receptor beta chains were read from a single sample in a study of T cells in Graves' hyperthyroidism and ophthalmopathy. TCRdb ran MiXCR on the multiplex PCR reads and lists one entry per CDR3 protein. There are 300,000 to 450,000 distinct CDR3 sequences in the sample; less than 20% occur only once, and 40% lies in the top ten. The specimen sequenced was blood. Receptors originate from a man aged 18 to 29 with Graves' ophthalmopathy. Each CDR3 is given with its conserved first and last residue. A D gene is named only where the DNA matches it firmly. The size entry is marked missing in some rows and otherwise reads once, few, many or a size class.

v_gene,j_gene,len,abundance,d_gene,CDR3nt,CDR3aa
TRBV5-6,TRBJ1-1,13,many,-,TGTGCCAGCAGCAAATTTCTCACGTCTGAAGCTTTCTTT,CASSKFLTSEAFF
TRBV20-1,TRBJ1-5,16,-,-,TGCAGTGCTAGAGAGAACGAGACGCCGGGCGGTCAGCCCCAGCATTTT,CSARENETPGGQPQHF
TRBV12-3/TRBV12-4,TRBJ2-3,15,many,TRBD2,TGTGCCAGCAGTTCTCCGGGGGGGCCGACAGATACGCAGTATTTT,CASSSPGGPTDTQYF
TRBV2,TRBJ2-7,15,many,-,TGTGCCAGCAGTGAACGGAGGGCCGGGGGCTACGAGCAGTACTTC,CASSERRAGGYEQYF
TRBV2,TRBJ1-1,13,many,-,TGTGCCAGCAGTGGCCCCAGGGACACTGAAGCTTTCTTT,CASSGPRDTEAFF
TRBV28,TRBJ2-7,13,-,-,TGTGCCAGCAGTTACCAGGGTAACTACGAGCAGTACTTC,CASSYQGNYEQYF
TRBV27,TRBJ1-2,14,many,TRBD1,TGTGCCAGCAGTTTAAAGGGGGCGAACTATGGCTACACCTTC,CASSLKGANYGYTF
TRBV4-1,TRBJ2-1,17,-,-,TGCGCCAGCAGCCAAGGGCGGGACACTTATTCCTACAATGAGCAGTTCTTC,CASSQGRDTYSYNEQFF
TRBV10-3,TRBJ1-4,13,many,TRBD1,TGTGCCATCCAGGGGGATCCTAATGAAAAACTGTTTTTT,CAIQGDPNEKLFF
TRBV18,TRBJ1-6,13,many,-,TGTGCCAGCTCATGGCAGGATAATTCACCCCTCCACTTT,CASSWQDNSPLHF
TRBV2,TRBJ1-1,11,many,-,TGTGCCAGCATTGGGGCCACTGAAGCTTTCTTT,CASIGATEAFF
TRBV11-2,TRBJ2-5,14,many,-,TGTGCCAGCAGCCCCACCTACTACCAAGAGACCCAGTACTTC,CASSPTYYQETQYF
TRBV10-2,TRBJ2-7,14,-,TRBD1,TGCGCCAGCACCCCCGGGACAGGGCCCTACGAGCAGTACTTC,CASTPGTGPYEQYF
TRBV29-1,TRBJ1-2,14,-,TRBD1,TGCAGCGTTAAAGATACAGGGGACTACTATGGCTACACCTTC,CSVKDTGDYYGYTF
TRBV28,TRBJ2-7,14,-,-,TGTGCCAGCACCTCTAGTGGCAGTACCTACGAGCAGTACTTC,CASTSSGSTYEQYF
TRBV6-1,TRBJ1-2,14,few,-,TGTGCCAGCAGTTCCGTACGGAACTTGTATGGCTACACCTTC,CASSSVRNLYGYTF
TRBV5-1,TRBJ1-4,16,-,-,TGCGCCAGCAGCTTGGAAGGGGGGGCAACTAATGAAAAACTGTTTTTT,CASSLEGGATNEKLFF
TRBV3-1,TRBJ2-5,17,-,TRBD2,TGTGCCAGCAGCAAATTCACGGGACTAGCGGCACAAGAGACCCAGTACTTC,CASSKFTGLAAQETQYF
TRBV11-2,TRBJ2-1,19,-,-,TGTGCCAGCAGCACCCGGATCCCTGGGGTAAGCGGCTCCTACAATGAGCAGTTCTTC,CASSTRIPGVSGSYNEQFF
TRBV29-1,TRBJ1-2,14,-,-,TGCAGCGTGAAACGAGACAGGATAACCTATGGCTACACCTTC,CSVKRDRITYGYTF
TRBV11-2,TRBJ1-1,14,many,-,TGTGCCAGCAGGGAGCGACTGATGAACACTGAAGCTTTCTTT,CASRERLMNTEAFF
TRBV10-3,TRBJ1-4,13,-,-,TGTGCCACCGCCGGGACCCCCGAGGAGGAACTGTTTTTT,CATAGTPEEELFF
TRBV6-1,TRBJ2-1,17,-,TRBD2,TGTGCCAGCAGCTCCGGTGGGACTAGCGGGGGTTACAATGAGCAGTTCTTC,CASSSGGTSGGYNEQFF
TRBV6-1,TRBJ1-3,14,-,TRBD1,TGTGCCAGCGGACGACAGGGGACTGGAAACACCATATATTTT,CASGRQGTGNTIYF
TRBV28,TRBJ1-3,14,many,-,TGTGCCAGCTTCTGGGCGGGGGCCGGAAACACCATATATTTT,CASFWAGAGNTIYF
TRBV4-1,TRBJ2-2,15,few,-,TGCGCCAGCAGCCAAGAAGGAGGGGGATATCGGGAGCTGTTTTTT,CASSQEGGGYRELFF
TRBV19,TRBJ2-2,17,-,TRBD2,TGTGCCAGTAGTCCGGGACTAGCGGGGGTCCTCACCGGGGAGCTGTTTTTT,CASSPGLAGVLTGELFF
TRBV5-1,TRBJ1-2,13,-,-,TGCGCCAGCAGTTGGGGGACCGGCTATGGCTACACCTTC,CASSWGTGYGYTF
TRBV7-3,TRBJ2-3,16,many,-,TGTGCCAGCAGCTTCCTAGCAGGCGGACCCACAGATACGCAGTATTTT,CASSFLAGGPTDTQYF
TRBV10-3,TRBJ2-3,14,-,TRBD2,TGTGCCATCAGTGAGTCGACTAGCGGGGATACGCAGTATTTT,CAISESTSGDTQYF
TRBV11-1,TRBJ1-2,14,few,-,TGTGCCAGCAGCCCTAGCCGTCCGAGCTATGGCTACACCTTC,CASSPSRPSYGYTF
TRBV20-1,TRBJ2-1,16,-,TRBD2,TGCAGTGCTGGGACTAGCGGGGGGAGCTCCTACAATGAGCAGTTCTTC,CSAGTSGGSSYNEQFF
TRBV9,TRBJ2-1,13,many,-,TGTGCCAGCAGCGACGACGACCACAATGAGCAGTTCTTC,CASSDDDHNEQFF
TRBV9,TRBJ2-3,17,many,TRBD1,TGTGCCAGCAGCGCCCGTCCGGGACAGGGTTCGTCGAATACGCAGTATTTT,CASSARPGQGSSNTQYF
TRBV5-1,TRBJ2-1,14,-,-,TGCGCCAGCAGTCCCCGGGACGAGCACAATGAGCAGTTCTTC,CASSPRDEHNEQFF
TRBV5-1,TRBJ2-7,13,-,TRBD1,TGCGCCGGAATACTGGGACAGTCCTACGAGCAGTACTTC,CAGILGQSYEQYF
TRBV19,TRBJ2-1,14,once,-,TGTGCCAGTAGTATTGCCGGAGTGATAAATGAGCAGTTCTTC,CASSIAGVINEQFF
TRBV5-6,TRBJ1-1,15,many,-,TGTGCCAGCAGCTTGGGGTGGGGAATGGACACTGAAGCTTTCTTT,CASSLGWGMDTEAFF
TRBV12-3/TRBV12-4,TRBJ1-1,13,many,-,TGTGCCAGCAGTTTCAGGGAGGACACTGAAGCTTTCTTT,CASSFREDTEAFF
TRBV11-2,TRBJ1-3,14,-,-,TGTGCCAGCAGCAGGGGGTCTGCTGGAAACACCATATATTTT,CASSRGSAGNTIYF
TRBV29-1,TRBJ1-3,15,-,TRBD1,TGCAGCGTGGTTGGACAGGCGAGCTCTGGAAACACCATATATTTT,CSVVGQASSGNTIYF
TRBV7-9,TRBJ2-5,15,many,TRBD2,TGTGCCAGCAGCTTAGGGACTAGCGGGGAAGAGACCCAGTACTTC,CASSLGTSGEETQYF
TRBV28,TRBJ1-1,16,many,-,TGTGCCAGCAGTTTAGACGGGGGCAATGGTAGGACTGAAGCTTTCTTT,CASSLDGGNGRTEAFF
TRBV12-3/TRBV12-4,TRBJ1-2,13,many,TRBD1,TGTGCCAGCAGTTTGGGACAGGGTAGGGGCTACACCTTC,CASSLGQGRGYTF
TRBV3-1,TRBJ2-7,16,many,-,TGTGCCAGCAGCCATTCACTCCGGGACCGCCTTTACGAGCAGTACTTC,CASSHSLRDRLYEQYF
TRBV7-6,TRBJ2-3,14,-,-,TGTGCCAGCAGCTCACCCTCAGGCGCAGATACGCAGTATTTT,CASSSPSGADTQYF
TRBV12-3/TRBV12-4,TRBJ2-7,14,-,-,TGTGCCAGCAGTAAACAGACTGACTCCTACGAGCAGTACTTC,CASSKQTDSYEQYF
TRBV5-1,TRBJ1-1,13,many,-,TGTGCCAGCAGTTTAGGCGGTAACACTGAAGCTTTCTTT,CASSLGGNTEAFF
TRBV7-2,TRBJ1-1,14,-,TRBD1,TGTGCCAGCAGCAGAGGGACAGGAGTCCCTGAAGCTTTCTTT,CASSRGTGVPEAFF
TRBV2,TRBJ2-3,15,many,-,TGTGCCAGCAGCGATCAGGACTACCGCACAGATACGCAGTATTTT,CASSDQDYRTDTQYF
TRBV5-1,TRBJ2-1,16,many,TRBD2,TGCGCCAGCAGCCGGCACCAGAGCGGGGGAAACAATGAGCAGTTCTTC,CASSRHQSGGNNEQFF
TRBV4-1,TRBJ1-2,13,few,-,TGCGCCAGCAGACAGACAGCCACTTATGGCTACACCTTC,CASRQTATYGYTF
TRBV10-1,TRBJ1-6,13,-,-,TGCGCCAGCAGTGTGAAGCAAAATTCACCCCTCCACTTT,CASSVKQNSPLHF
TRBV5-8,TRBJ1-1,16,many,-,TGTGCCAGCAGCTTGAGTTTTGGACAGTTGAACACTGAAGCTTTCTTT,CASSLSFGQLNTEAFF
TRBV14,TRBJ1-2,13,few,-,TGTGCCAGCAGCCTCCGGGGCGCCTATGGCTACACCTTC,CASSLRGAYGYTF
TRBV29-1,TRBJ2-3,14,-,-,TGCAGCGTTGATAATAAGGGGGTCACAGATACGCAGTATTTT,CSVDNKGVTDTQYF